One and the same sample provided the 24 T cell receptor beta chains below, sequenced in a study of cytomegalovirus exposure and HLA in healthy donors. TCRdb keeps only in-frame clones here, not all; method: immunoSEQ multiplex PCR. Here the sample spans some 69,000 clones, around 96% being singletons. What was sequenced was PBMCs. The receptors here all came from a woman aged 18-35 years in good health and CMV-seropositive.

The chain joins TRBV28 to TRBJ2-3; no firm D call. Trimming left V 1 base short and J 7 bases short, with 3 bases between. This CDR3 comprises 11 residues. The germline gives CDR1 MDHEN, CDR2 SYDVKM. CDR3: CASSLSNTQYF. The DNA for the CDR3 is TGTGCCAGCAGTTTATCTAATACGCAGTATTTT.

V is TRBV27 and J is TRBJ2-1, with D uncertain. Trimming pared 4 bases from V and 4 bases from J, leaving 8 bases between. Germline V lookup: CDR1 MNHEY, CDR2 SMNVEV (reference sequence). There are 13 residues in the CDR3. The CDR3 region is CASSSSVYNEQFF. CDR3 coding DNA: TGTGCCAGCAGTTCGTCCGTTTACAATGAGCAGTTCTTC.

V gene TRBV29-1 combines with J gene TRBJ1-2; 9 bases align to TRBD1. The CDR3 has 14 residues. Germline assignment: CDR1 SQVTM and CDR2 ANQGSEA. V dropped 5 bases and J dropped 0; count of bases not matched to a gene: 4. The CDR3 region is CSVTRTGANYGYTF. In DNA form, the CDR3 reads TGCAGCGTTACAAGGACAGGGGCTAACTATGGCTACACCTTC.

The chain has TRBV6-5 and TRBJ2-3; 12 positions agree with TRBD2. Looked up from germline, CDR1 is MNHEY and CDR2 is SVGAGI. CDR3 length equals 15 residues. V trimming: 6 bases; J trimming: 5 bases; junction bases outside the gene matches: 6. CDR3 region: CASRLLAGGVDTQYF. CDR3 coding DNA: TGTGCCAGCAGATTACTAGCGGGAGGAGTAGATACGCAGTATTTT.

The chain is built from TRBV9 and TRBJ2-7; 8 bases match TRBD2. CDR1 SGDLS and CDR2 YYNGEE come from the germline V gene. The CDR3 has 16 residues. Losses at the gene ends were 0 bases for V and 2 bases for J; bases not matched to a gene: 7. DNA of the CDR3: TGTGCCAGCAGCGTAGGCGTTAGCGGGGTTACCTACGAGCAGTACTTC. It encodes CASSVGVSGVTYEQYF.

The chain couples TRBV15 to TRBJ2-1, with 14 bases matching TRBD2. The CDR3 extends over 17 amino acids. Germline V gene lookup returns CDR1 LNHNV and CDR2 YYDKDF (reference sequence). V lost 4 bases and J lost 1; bases outside the gene matches: 3. The DNA for the CDR3 is TGTGCCACCAGCATAGGGACTAGCGGGAGTTCCTACAATGAGCAGTTCTTC. Protein product: CATSIGTSGSSYNEQFF.

The chain has TRBV5-4 and TRBJ1-4, with D hard to call. The V gene's germline CDR1 is SGHNT and CDR2 YYREEE (reference sequence). Trimming cost V 0 bases and J 6 bases, with 6 bases left between them. This CDR3 spans 13 amino acids. CDR3 in amino acids: CASSLGLDEKLFF. CDR3 DNA: TGTGCCAGCAGCTTGGGGCTGGATGAAAAACTGTTTTTT.

The chain recombines TRBV5-1 with TRBJ2-3; the match to TRBD2 covers 12 bases. The CDR3 runs to 16 residues. The junction had 3 bases not matched to a gene; V was cut back by 2 bases and J by 2 bases. CDR1 and CDR2 (germline): SGHRS, YFSETQ. CDR3 DNA: TGCGCCAGCAGCTTTGGACTAGCGGGGATCACAGATACGCAGTATTTT. Translated: CASSFGLAGITDTQYF.

The chain is built from TRBV12-5 and TRBJ2-1, with TRBD2 identical over 11 bases. Germline lookup yields CDR1 LGHNT and CDR2 FRNRAP. With V trimmed by 4 bases and J by 4 bases, 3 bases remained unmatched. The CDR3 spans 15 residues. The CDR3 sequence is CASGSLAGGYNEQFF. CDR3 sequence (DNA): TGTGCTAGTGGTTCCTTAGCGGGAGGGTACAATGAGCAGTTCTTC.

The chain recombines TRBV25-1 with TRBJ2-7, with D uncertain. Trimming took 4 bases from V and 5 from J, leaving 6 bases between them. Germline V gene lookup returns CDR1 MGHDK and CDR2 SYGVNS. The CDR3 has 11 residues. CDR3 region: CASSVRDEQYF. For the CDR3, the DNA is TGTGCCAGCAGTGTACGAGACGAGCAGTACTTC.

The genes are TRBV7-9 and TRBJ2-7; 14 bases fit TRBD2. Germline assignment: CDR1 SEHNR and CDR2 FQNEAQ (reference sequence). The CDR3 extends over 17 amino acids. V trimming: 11 bases; J trimming: 4 bases; junction bases outside the gene matches: 16. The CDR3 sequence is CAGMRAGTSGSPYEQYF. The DNA of the CDR3 is TGTGCCGGAATGAGGGCGGGGACTAGCGGGAGCCCGTACGAGCAGTACTTC.

The chain is built from TRBV19 and TRBJ2-5; 14 positions match TRBD2. Germline V gives CDR1 LNHDA, CDR2 SQIVND (reference sequence). The CDR3 is made up of 19 amino acids. The V and J ends lost 3 bases and 4 bases, in that order; junction bases with no gene match: 13. CDR3 residues: CASSMGLTSGRALGETQYF. CDR3 DNA sequence: TGTGCCAGTAGTATGGGCCTGACTAGCGGGAGGGCCCTCGGAGAGACCCAGTACTTC.

The V and J genes are TRBV7-9 and TRBJ2-7, with a weak D call TRBD1 (5 bases). Trimming cost V 10 bases and J 1 base, with 20 bases left between them. Per the germline V gene, CDR1 is SEHNR and CDR2 is FQNEAQ (reference sequence). The CDR3 length is 15 residues. The CDR3 reads CATAVKGRASYEQYF. For the CDR3, the DNA is TGTGCCACCGCCGTCAAGGGCAGGGCATCCTACGAGCAGTACTTC. Combining the CDR3 with reference TRBV7-9 and TRBJ2-7 gives the whole variable domain DTGVSQNPRHKITKRGQNVTFRCDPISEHNRLYWYRQTLGQGPEFLTYFQNEAQLEKSRLLSDRFSAERPKGSFSTLEIQRTEQGDSAMYLCATAVKGRASYEQYFGPGTRLTVT.

The J gene is TRBJ2-7, the V gene TRBV4-3; 7 bases line up with TRBD1. CDR3 length equals 16 residues. The trim removed 0 bases at V and 7 bases at J, leaving 12 bases unmatched. CDR1 LGHNA and CDR2 YSLEER come from the germline V gene. The CDR3 reads CASSQDPTQGHGEQYF. CDR3 DNA: TGCGCCAGCAGCCAAGATCCCACACAGGGGCACGGGGAGCAGTACTTC.

The chain couples TRBV7-9 to TRBJ2-7; 7 bases align to TRBD2. The J segment lost 3 bases and the V segment lost 1 base, leaving 3 bases of the junction unmatched. The germline V gene has CDR1 SEHNR and CDR2 FQNEAQ (reference sequence). The CDR3 loop spans 14 amino acids. The CDR3 region is CASSLERGDYEQYF. The CDR3 region has the DNA TGTGCCAGCAGCTTAGAGCGGGGAGACTACGAGCAGTACTTC.

The chain combines TRBV5-4 with TRBJ2-3; D is perhaps TRBD1 (6 bases). In germline, CDR1 is SGHNT, CDR2 YYREEE (reference sequence). Between the trimmed V and J ends, which lost 4 bases and 5 bases, there was a span of 23 bases. This CDR3 contains 17 residues. Written as DNA, the CDR3 is TGTGCCAGCAGCCCTCAACAGGGAAGAGGCACGGAAGATACGCAGTATTTT. This translates into CASSPQQGRGTEDTQYF. Filled out from reference TRBV5-4 and TRBJ2-3, the complete variable domain reads ETGVTQSPTHLIKTRGQQVTLRCSSQSGHNTVSWYQQALGQGPQFIFQYYREEENGRGNFPPRFSGLQFPNYSSELNVNALELDDSALYLCASSPQQGRGTEDTQYFGPGTRLTVL.

This clone was picked up one time. This chain joins TRBV19 and TRBJ2-6, with D possibly being TRBD2 (6 bases). Deletions cut 1 base from V and 1 base from J, with 8 bases between. Per germline, CDR1 LNHDA and CDR2 SQIVND (reference sequence). CDR3 length: 16 amino acids. CDR3 protein: CASSIGLASGANVLTF. The CDR3 bases are TGTGCCAGTAGTATAGGGCTAGCGTCTGGGGCCAACGTCCTGACTTTC.

This clone was detected once. The V and J genes are TRBV6-8 and TRBJ2-1, with 10 bases lining up with TRBD2. The junction had 6 bases not matched to a gene; V was cut back by 7 bases and J by 0 bases. Germline V lookup: CDR1 MNHGY, CDR2 SAAAGT. This CDR3 has 16 amino acids. The CDR3 nucleotides are TGTGCCAGCACGACTAGCGGGTGGAGCTCCTACAATGAGCAGTTCTTC. As protein: CASTTSGWSSYNEQFF.

This chain links TRBV19 with TRBJ2-7; TRBD2 aligns across 8 bases. The CDR3 length is 16 residues. CDR1 is LNHDA and CDR2 is SQIVND in the germline V gene (reference sequence). The V gene end was trimmed by 5 bases and the J gene end by 3 bases; junction bases not matched to a gene: 12. CDR3: CASSVSGDSGNYEQYF. The CDR3 nucleotides are TGTGCCAGTAGTGTCTCTGGGGATAGCGGGAACTACGAGCAGTACTTC.

This chain joins TRBV28 and TRBJ2-3; a possible D gene is TRBD2 (6 bases). CDR3 length equals 15 residues. Germline CDR1 is MDHEN and CDR2 is SYDVKM. Trimming took 6 bases from V and 0 from J, leaving 13 bases between them. CDR3 residues: CASSRDSLSTDTQYF. In DNA, the CDR3 is TGTGCCAGCAGCCGGGACTCTCTTAGCACAGATACGCAGTATTTT. Looking up the rest from reference TRBV28 and TRBJ2-3 gives the full variable domain: DVKVTQSSRYLVKRTGEKVFLECVQDMDHENMFWYRQDPGLGLRLIYFSYDVKMKEKGDIPEGYSVSREKKERFSLILESASTNQTSMYLCASSRDSLSTDTQYFGPGTRLTVL.

This clone was counted once. V is TRBV4-3 and J is TRBJ2-2; D is unresolved. V was cut by 5 bases and J by 1 base, with 8 bases left in between. Germline values: CDR1 LGHNA, CDR2 YSLEER. The CDR3 has 14 amino acids. CDR3 protein: CASSRRQNTGELFF. Written as DNA, the CDR3 is TGCGCCAGCAGCAGACGACAGAACACCGGGGAGCTGTTTTTT.

This chain links TRBV27 with TRBJ1-3, with D perhaps TRBD1 (6 bases). Trimming stripped 6 bases from V and 2 bases from J, with 14 bases between. The germline CDR1 and CDR2 sequences are MNHEY and SMNVEV (reference sequence). The CDR3 runs 15 residues. The CDR3 DNA sequence: TGTGCCAGCAGAACTACCGGGACAACTGGAAACACCATATATTTT. This gives the protein CASRTTGTTGNTIYF.

The rearrangement links TRBV9 to TRBJ2-5, with TRBD2 as a possible D gene (6 bases). V lost 0 bases and J 4 bases, leaving 7 bases between the germline ends. The germline V gene has CDR1 SGDLS and CDR2 YYNGEE. This CDR3 is 13 amino acids long. In DNA, the CDR3 is TGTGCCAGCAGCGTAGAGGAGGGAGAGACCCAGTACTTC. Translation: CASSVEEGETQYF.

The chain links TRBV30 to TRBJ2-1, with 9 bases fitting TRBD2. This CDR3 has 16 residues. The trim removed 2 bases at V and 3 bases at J, leaving 8 bases unmatched. Germline-derived CDR1 and CDR2 are GTSNPN and SVGIG (reference sequence). CDR3 nucleotides: TGTGCCTGGAGTTCTTTAGCGGGAGTGGGCTACAATGAGCAGTTCTTC. Translation gives CAWSSLAGVGYNEQFF.